This TCR beta chain was identified in a study of beta chain features in type 1 diabetes. Study-level findings and limits: Moderate but significant shortening of TCRB CDR3s was recorded in all four CD4+ subsets from Type 1 diabetes patients.

Concerning this clone itself: Its antigen remains unidentified.

Trimming cost V 4 bases and J 9 bases, with 19 bases left between them. Per germline, CDR1 SGHVS and CDR2 FNYEAQ. The CDR3 has 16 amino acids. All of the isolated RNA was reverse transcribed, so expressed TCRB transcripts were sequenced. The data were produced by immunoSEQ multiplex PCR, yet TCRdb's version contains in-frame clones alone and is incomplete. The sample yields some 370,000 clones, roughly a tenth seen once. This clonotype was obtained from a man aged 25-45 years with type 1 diabetes. The rearrangement links TRBV7-6 to TRBJ1-6; D may be TRBD1 (6 bases). The specimen sequenced was central memory CD4+ T cells from blood. The CDR3: CASSSSPRGSSSPLHF. The CDR3 nucleotides are TGTGCCAGCAGCTCCTCCCCCAGGGGTAGCAGTTCACCCCTCCACTTT.